This T cell receptor beta chain comes out of a study of T-cell memory formation after mild COVID-19. From germline, CDR1 is MNHEY and CDR2 SVGAGI. Trimming cost V 6 bases and J 1 base; bases outside gene matches: 7. The CDR3 is 18 residues long. MiXCR, run by TCRdb on the 5' RACE reads, gives a single entry per CDR3 protein. Here the sample spans hundreds of thousands of distinct CDR3 sequences, about 20% being singletons. Sequencing used PBMCs or a T cell subset sorted from them (not recorded which). This chain joins TRBV6-5 and TRBJ2-2; TRBD2 aligns across 14 bases. This clonotype originated in an adult woman who had mild COVID-19 (a few samples of this study predate the infection). Cell type and time point are not known. The chain's CDR3 is CASRDGTSGSRNTGELFF. In nucleotides, the CDR3 is TGTGCCAGCAGGGATGGGACTAGCGGGAGTAGGAACACCGGGGAGCTGTTTTTT.